The T cell receptor beta chain under discussion was sequenced for a study of OX40 agonist ivuxolimab in advanced cancers. For the study at large: The patients' treatment was ivuxolimab, an agonistic anti-OX40 (CD134) antibody. Broader study findings: On average, CD8+ T cells showed a greater number of expanded clones than CD4+. The CD4+ and CD8+ T cells in the blood had expanded clonally by week 6 at 0.1 to 3.0 mg/kg.

After removal of 5 bases from V and 2 bases from J, the junction contained 2 bases not matched to a gene. This CDR3 spans 13 amino acids. From germline, CDR1 is MNHEY and CDR2 SMNVEV (reference sequence). This clone has just a few counts. Its specificity is unknown. Sequencing was performed with immunoSEQ multiplex PCR; in TCRdb, only in-frame clones are kept and a portion is missing. The table has about 45,000 clones, approximately 84% seen once. Sequencing used CD4+ or CD8+ T cells sorted from blood, obtained in a trial of the OX40 agonist ivuxolimab. This TCR came from an adult with an advanced solid tumor such as melanoma, head and neck, liver or kidney cancer. This rearrangement joins TRBV27 to TRBJ2-5, with 7 positions matching TRBD1. CDR3 sequence reads: CASSPQGQETQYF. CDR3 coding DNA: TGTGCCAGCAGTCCACAGGGGCAAGAGACCCAGTACTTC.